This T cell receptor beta chain stems from a study of blood T cell repertoires in COVID-19. About the study: Donors in the United States, Italy and Spain gave samples during acute or convalescent COVID-19. PBMCs, B-cell-depleted T cells, or T cells were the source of the cDNA or gDNA that made up the material.

The length of the CDR3 is 14 residues. CDR1 and CDR2 from the germline V gene are MGHDK and SYGVNS. The trim removed 4 bases at V and 9 bases at J, leaving 8 bases unmatched. TCRdb's table, derived via immunoSEQ multiplex PCR, lists solely in-frame clones and lacks some. Among around 340,000 clones listed, 65% to 90% were seen once. The origin of this receptor is an older woman with COVID-19, enrolled during active disease. The specimen sequenced was peripheral blood. The V and J genes are TRBV25-1 and TRBJ2-4, with TRBD2 matching 8 bases. As DNA, the CDR3 is TGTGCCAGCAGTGGTTCGGCGGGGGGCCTCATTCAGTACTTC. Its protein product is CASSGSAGGLIQYF.